This T cell receptor (beta chain) derives from a study of blood T cells in healthy people across ages (dated by TCRdb to 2014 to 2015). Study-level background: Template switching captured roughly one uniquely barcoded TCR beta cDNA molecule per two T cells in model experiments. To track age-related changes in TCR beta repertoire diversity, the study relied on deep sequencing normalized with unique cDNA molecular identifiers. To avoid experimental bias, donors of different ages were spread randomly across the sequencing lanes. The study analyzed two additional independent replicas of 1 million unique cDNA reads from the same blood draw for two donors, one aged 18 to 29 and one aged 80 or older. The donors were divided into four age groups: young (average roughly 17 years), middle-aged (over 35), aged (approximately 62) and long-lived (roughly 82).

Overall results and qualifications from the work: Since profiling was done on bulk unsorted PBMCs, naive and antigen-experienced compartments could not be conclusively compared. As age increased, observed TCR beta diversity per million T cells dropped in a roughly linear way, and a significant reduction was already evident by age approximately 40. The percentage of naive T cells measured by flow cytometry correlated strongly with observed TCR beta diversity. Total diversity estimates from one million sequenced T cells were considered lower bounds and underestimates. Compared with the aged group, the long-lived group had more naive CD4+ T cells, fewer expanded clones and increased TCR diversity, a pattern suggesting age selection. Donor CMV infection status was unknown, potentially confounding age-related changes in expanded clonotypes.

Library preparation was by 5' RACE. The sample was run on an Illumina HiSeq 2500. A second PCR of about 7 to 12 cycles was run with a J-beta primer mix and a sample-barcoded 5' primer. A template-switch 5' adaptor carrying 12 random nucleotides introduced a unique molecular identifier onto each TCR beta cDNA molecule. Each sample yielded at least 2.5 million CDR3-containing paired-end reads. The Mint cDNA synthesis kit, primed by a TRBC-specific oligonucleotide, was used to synthesize first-strand cDNA from all RNA. Following uracil-DNA glycosylase treatment, a first 18-cycle PCR with universal primers M1SS and BC2_uni_R was performed on all cDNA. As for how the authors treated the data: For normalization, 1 million high-quality reads, each with a distinct molecular identifier, were randomly selected from each sample. Reads sharing molecular identifiers were discarded rather than binned into consensus sequences. CDR3 identification, clonotype clustering and error correction used MiTCR with a Q25 quality threshold and the strictest error-elimination algorithm. Lower-bound total TCR beta diversity was estimated with a nonparametric unseen species model using Euler transformation. Using fastp trimming at Q25 and MiXCR clonotype assembly, TCRdb reanalyzed the public sequencing data and kept in-frame beta chains. Duplicate CDR3 protein sequences are folded into a single record with the most common DNA and genes. TCRdb's processing, not the authors' own work, is the source of the V and J calls. This sample comprises hundreds of thousands of distinct CDR3 sequences, around half of them detected only once. The ten largest clonotypes hold 25% to 35% of the sample.

Systemically healthy Caucasian individuals from Russia, around 39 in total and aged roughly 6 to 100 years, were included as donors. Each donor gave approximately 9.4 milliliters of peripheral blood, drawn into EDTA-treated Vacutainer tubes. Ficoll-Paque density-gradient centrifugation was used to isolate PBMCs, with at least 7 million obtained per sample. Total RNA, at least 5 micrograms per sample, was extracted from PBMCs with Trizol reagent. The percentages of naive CD45RAhigh/CD27high T cells were determined by flow cytometry on a PBMC aliquot from every donor. The CDR3, from cysteine to phenylalanine, totals 15 residues. Just the 45-base CDR3 DNA is kept, in frame starting at base 1. Here V drops 3 bases and J drops 7 bases, and the junction holds 10 bases not matched to any gene. CDR1 and CDR2 (SQVTM, ANQGSEA) derive from the germline V gene. Note on this clonotype: Its cognate antigen has yet to be identified. No much larger clonotype is one base removed from it; base qualities were not supplied.

The receptor's source is a woman aged 55-75 years in good health. In this chain, TRBV29-1 is recombined with TRBJ2-1, with TRBD2 matching 9 junction bases. The sample taken for sequencing was blood. The CDR3 protein: CSVDSAGGPENEQFF. The sequenced DNA is TGCAGCGTTGATTCCGCGGGAGGGCCAGAGAATGAGCAGTTCTTC.